This TCR beta chain was found in a study of PD-1 blockade in classical Hodgkin lymphoma. Across the study: With a 2-week interval, patients received intravenous nivolumab at 3 mg/kg.

Between the trimmed V and J ends, which lost 5 bases and 0 bases, there was a span of 8 bases. Germline V lookup: CDR1 SGHAT, CDR2 FQNNGV. This CDR3 spans 13 amino acids. Study-level points and caveats: CD4+ TCR diversity, unlike CD8+, climbed significantly by C4D1. As was reported, newly diagnosed patients showed lower baseline TCR diversity than healthy donors did.

Profiled with immunoSEQ multiplex PCR; TCRdb holds only in-frame clones, not every one. Found here are 98,000 or so clones, 89% of them singletons; the top ten hold approximately 20%. All patients experienced relapse after autologous stem cell transplantation, and brentuximab vedotin exposure was variable. Complete response, partial response or progressive disease made up the best responses. A remark on this clone: As yet, its antigen is unknown.

The chain employs TRBV11-2 and TRBJ2-7, with D perhaps matching TRBD1 or TRBD2 (5 bases each). This TCR was sampled from a human donor with classical Hodgkin lymphoma. Sequencing was performed on peripheral blood mononuclear cells (PBMCs), taken before the second cycle of nivolumab. The CDR3 is CASSRDDSYEQYF. The CDR3, as DNA: TGTGCCAGCAGCCGGGACGACTCCTACGAGCAGTACTTC.